Below are 24 T cell receptor beta chains sequenced from a single sample in a study of blood T cell repertoires in COVID-19. Measured with immunoSEQ multiplex PCR; TCRdb has only the in-frame clones, and not every one. The repertoire has about 120,000 clones, roughly 83% of them found once; the top ten carry 0.7% to 0.85%. Material for sequencing was peripheral blood. Source of these receptors: a woman aged 70-85 years with acute or convalescent COVID-19.

CDR3 bases: TGTGCCAGCAGTTTCCTCGGGGGACAGGGTACTGGCTACACCTTC. Translation: CASSFLGGQGTGYTF. V is TRBV6-5 and J is TRBJ1-2, with TRBD1 matching over 9 bases. Per germline, CDR1 MNHEY and CDR2 SVGAGI. The CDR3 is made up of 15 amino acids. V dropped 4 bases and J dropped 7; count of bases not matched to a gene: 10.

V and J are TRBV5-1 and TRBJ1-2; 9 positions match TRBD1. The CDR3 is 19 residues long. In germline, CDR1 is SGHRS, CDR2 YFSETQ. V was pared by 3 bases and J by 0 bases, with 15 bases of the junction left unmatched. This CDR3 is CASSSLGQGPLPANYGYTF. CDR3 sequence (DNA): TGCGCCAGCAGCTCCTTGGGACAGGGACCCTTACCAGCTAACTATGGCTACACCTTC.

V usage is TRBV5-1 and J usage is TRBJ1-1; the match to TRBD1 covers 7 bases. CDR3 length: 14 amino acids. V was pared by 0 bases and J by 5 bases, with 4 bases of the junction left unmatched. CDR1 and CDR2 (germline): SGHRS, YFSETQ. The CDR3 nucleotides read TGCGCCAGCAGCTTGGCCCAGACAGGGACTGAAGCTTTCTTT. The encoded protein is CASSLAQTGTEAFF.

V is TRBV27 and J is TRBJ2-2; D gene ambiguous. The length of the CDR3 is 12 residues. The germline CDR1 and CDR2 sequences are MNHEY and SMNVEV (reference sequence). The V and J ends lost 6 bases and 6 bases respectively, with 8 bases between them. The CDR3 reads CASSFPAGELFF. DNA of the CDR3: TGTGCCAGCAGCTTTCCCGCCGGGGAGCTGTTTTTT.

The genes are TRBV5-8 and TRBJ2-1, with TRBD2 matching over 8 bases. Trimming took 4 bases from V and 0 from J; bases not matched to a gene: 9. The CDR3 extends over 17 amino acids. CDR1 is SGHTS and CDR2 is YDEGEE in the germline V gene. This CDR3 reads CASSPRLATSSYNEQFF. The CDR3 nucleotides are TGTGCCAGCAGCCCGAGACTAGCGACAAGCTCCTACAATGAGCAGTTCTTC. Based on the CDR3 plus reference TRBV5-8 and TRBJ2-1, the full variable domain is EAGVTQSPTHLIKTRGQQATLRCSPISGHTSVYWYQQALGLGLQFLLWYDEGEERNRGNFPPRFSGRQFPNYSSELNVNALELEDSALYLCASSPRLATSSYNEQFFGPGTRLTVL.

The chain links TRBV18 to TRBJ1-1; 10 nucleotides agree with TRBD1. CDR3 length: 14 residues. J was trimmed by 7 bases and V by 6 bases; bases with no gene match: 8. Germline lookup yields CDR1 KGHSH and CDR2 LQKENI. The CDR3 loop reads CASSTTGGSNEAFF. The CDR3 nucleotides read TGTGCCAGCTCCACGACAGGGGGCTCGAATGAAGCTTTCTTT.

The chain carries TRBV28 and TRBJ1-1; TRBD1 matches 7 bases. Germline values: CDR1 MDHEN, CDR2 SYDVKM. Trimming at V came to 8 bases and at J to 9 bases, leaving 6 bases not matched to a gene. CDR3 length equals 11 residues. CDR3 region: CASFRDSKAFF. DNA of the CDR3: TGTGCCAGCTTTCGGGACAGTAAAGCTTTCTTT.

The J gene is TRBJ2-2, the V gene TRBV6-2 or TRBV6-3; 11 bases align to TRBD2. The V gene's germline CDR1 is MNHEY and CDR2 SVGEGT. The CDR3 has 16 residues. The J segment lost 7 bases and the V segment lost 5 bases, leaving 9 bases of the junction unmatched. The CDR3 DNA follows: TGTGCCAGCAGTCCCCGTAGCGGGGGGGCCTACGGGGAGCTGTTTTTT. This encodes CASSPRSGGAYGELFF.

V gene TRBV6-6 combines with J gene TRBJ2-7; tentative D call: TRBD1 (5 bases). The CDR3 totals 13 residues. V was pared by 6 bases and J by 6 bases, with 15 bases between. The germline V gene has CDR1 MNHNY and CDR2 SVGAGI (reference sequence). CDR3 sequence: CASRPKTDLEQYF. Written as DNA, the CDR3 is TGTGCCAGCAGACCTAAGACAGACCTCGAGCAGTACTTC.

This chain connects TRBV5-1 to TRBJ2-4; 8 bases are a match to TRBD1. The CDR3 totals 16 residues. V trimming: 2 bases; J trimming: 8 bases; junction bases outside the gene matches: 12. Germline V gene data show CDR1 as SGHRS and CDR2 as YFSETQ. The CDR3 protein is CASSFGQGGTRDIQYF. The CDR3 coding sequence is TGCGCCAGCAGCTTTGGACAGGGCGGGACGAGGGACATTCAGTACTTC.

J is TRBJ2-2 and V is TRBV12-3 or TRBV12-4; tentatively, D is TRBD1 (6 bases). With 6 bases removed from V and 6 bases from J, the gap between germline ends came to 11 bases. There are 13 residues in the CDR3. The chain's CDR3 is CASRFTGPGELFF. DNA for the CDR3: TGTGCCAGCAGATTTACAGGGCCCGGGGAGCTGTTTTTT.

The chain combines TRBV3-1 (or the pseudogene TRBV3-2) with TRBJ2-1; 7 nucleotides agree with TRBD2. The junction had 4 bases not matched to a gene; V was cut back by 0 bases and J by 5 bases. The V gene's germline CDR1 is LGHDT and CDR2 YNNKEL (reference sequence). The CDR3 runs 15 residues. DNA of the CDR3: TGTGCCAGCAGCCAAGAATACGGGACTAACAATGAGCAGTTCTTC. Translated: CASSQEYGTNNEQFF.

The gene calls are TRBV5-1 and TRBJ2-5; a possible D gene is TRBD2 (5 bases). The CDR3 spans 14 residues. Trimming shortened V by 7 bases and J by 2 bases, and 15 bases separated the two germline ends. Germline V CDR1 and CDR2: SGHRS, YFSETQ. In DNA form, the CDR3 reads TGCGCCAGCGGACTCTCTGGCGGACAAGAGACCCAGTACTTC. It translates to CASGLSGGQETQYF.

The rearrangement joins TRBV18 to TRBJ2-1; D might be TRBD2 (7 bases). The germline V and J ends were trimmed by 4 bases and 3 bases, with 10 bases remaining between them. The CDR3 totals 14 residues. The germline CDR1 and CDR2 sequences are KGHSH and LQKENI. This CDR3 is CASSQGGNYNEQFF. The CDR3, as DNA: TGTGCCAGCTCACAGGGGGGGAACTACAATGAGCAGTTCTTC.

The table lists this clone with a count of one. This chain connects TRBV5-8 to TRBJ2-1; TRBD1 is a possible D gene (5 bases). Germline CDR1 is SGHTS and CDR2 is YDEGEE. Trimming pared 0 bases from V and 6 bases from J, leaving 13 bases between. The CDR3 has 15 residues. For the CDR3, the DNA is TGTGCCAGCAGCTTGGCGCCAGGGAATTTCAATGAGCAGTTCTTC. The encoded protein is CASSLAPGNFNEQFF.

The J gene is TRBJ2-2, the V gene TRBV10-3; 11 nucleotides agree with TRBD1. V was clipped by 6 bases and J by 0 bases; unmatched bases: 6. This CDR3 has 17 residues. Germline V gives CDR1 ENHRY, CDR2 SYGVKD. CDR3 in DNA: TGTGCCATCAGCCGGGACAGGGGGTACTCGAACACCGGGGAGCTGTTTTTT. Its protein product is CAISRDRGYSNTGELFF.

This clone was seen a few times. V and J are TRBV11-2 and TRBJ2-5; 10 bases are shared with TRBD2. With V trimmed by 5 bases and J by 6 bases, 9 bases remained unmatched. The CDR3 loop spans 15 amino acids. The germline V gene encodes CDR1 SGHAT and CDR2 FQNNGV. The CDR3 spells CASSLRSSGGQTQYF. In nucleotides, the CDR3 is TGTGCCAGCAGCCTAAGAAGTAGCGGGGGGCAGACCCAGTACTTC.

This chain uses TRBV12-5 with TRBJ2-3; D unclear. Between the trimmed V and J ends, which lost 3 bases and 1 base, there was a span of 5 bases. The CDR3 runs 13 residues. Germline CDR1 is LGHNT and CDR2 is FRNRAP. CDR3 coding DNA: TGTGCTAGTGGTTTCCCGGGCACAGATACGCAGTATTTT. Translation: CASGFPGTDTQYF. Filled out from reference TRBV12-5 and TRBJ2-3, the complete variable domain reads DARVTQTPRHKVTEMGQEVTMRCQPILGHNTVFWYRQTMMQGLELLAYFRNRAPLDDSGMPKDRFSAEMPDATLATLKIQPSEPRDSAVYFCASGFPGTDTQYFGPGTRLTVL.

The chain combines TRBV7-8 with TRBJ2-2; D possibly corresponds to TRBD1 (8 bases). Trimming left V 8 bases short and J 5 bases short, with 18 bases between. CDR3 size: 15 residues. Germline V gives CDR1 SGHVS, CDR2 FQNEAQ. The CDR3 sequence: CASRGAGGLTGELFF. CDR3 coding DNA: TGTGCCAGCCGGGGGGCAGGGGGCTTAACCGGGGAGCTGTTTTTT.

The V call is TRBV14, the J call TRBJ2-7; the match to TRBD2 covers 12 bases. V dropped 4 bases and J dropped 5; count of bases not matched to a gene: 9. This CDR3 has 16 residues. The germline V gene encodes CDR1 SGHDN and CDR2 FVKESK. In DNA, the CDR3 is TGTGCCAGCAGCCCGATTTGGGCTAGCGGGGGGGACGAGCAGTACTTC. It translates to CASSPIWASGGDEQYF.

V and J are TRBV18 and TRBJ2-1; 14 bases match TRBD2. Germline V gene sequence: CDR1 KGHSH, CDR2 LQKENI. J lost 9 bases, V lost 3 bases, and 7 bases had no gene match. The CDR3 has 16 amino acids. The CDR3 reads CASSPPGLAGVGEQFF. The CDR3 DNA reads TGTGCCAGCTCACCCCCGGGACTAGCGGGAGTAGGTGAGCAGTTCTTC.

This clone was picked up a small number of times. The chain is built from TRBV6-1 and TRBJ2-7; possible D gene TRBD1, 6 bases. The germline gives CDR1 MNHNS, CDR2 SASEGT. The CDR3 runs to 15 residues. The V end was cut by 2 bases, the J end by 3 bases, with 14 bases between. The CDR3 region has the DNA TGTGCCAGCAGTGAACAGGGGTTCTCGCTCTACGAGCAGTACTTC. This gives the protein CASSEQGFSLYEQYF.

V gene TRBV30 combines with J gene TRBJ1-1; 8 nucleotides line up with TRBD1. The length of the CDR3 is 12 residues. Germline V lookup: CDR1 GTSNPN, CDR2 SVGIG (reference sequence). J lost 1 base, V lost 6 bases, and 1 base had no gene match. The DNA of the CDR3 is TGTGCCTGCGGACAGGGGAACACTGAAGCTTTCTTT. Translation: CACGQGNTEAFF.

The chain couples TRBV28 to TRBJ2-3; the match to TRBD2 covers 9 bases. With 5 bases clipped from V and 10 bases from J, the junction kept 7 bases outside the gene matches. The CDR3 covers 13 residues. Germline CDR1 is MDHEN and CDR2 is SYDVKM. DNA of the CDR3: TGTGCCAGCAGTCAATGGCTAGCGGGACCGCAGTATTTT. As protein: CASSQWLAGPQYF.